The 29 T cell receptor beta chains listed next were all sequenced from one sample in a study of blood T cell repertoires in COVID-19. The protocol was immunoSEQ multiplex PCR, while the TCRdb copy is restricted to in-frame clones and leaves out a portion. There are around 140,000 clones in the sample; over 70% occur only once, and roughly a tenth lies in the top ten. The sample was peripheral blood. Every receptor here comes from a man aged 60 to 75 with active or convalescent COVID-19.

This CDR3 is CASSQDFRPQASPLHF. CDR3 nucleotides: TGTGCCAGCAGCCAAGATTTTAGGCCTCAGGCATCACCCCTCCACTTT. The chain employs TRBV3-1 (or the pseudogene TRBV3-2) and TRBJ1-6, with D uncertain. CDR3 length equals 16 residues. The ends were cut back, 0 bases at V and 10 bases at J, with 16 bases in the middle. Germline V CDR1 and CDR2: LGHDT, YNNKEL (reference sequence).

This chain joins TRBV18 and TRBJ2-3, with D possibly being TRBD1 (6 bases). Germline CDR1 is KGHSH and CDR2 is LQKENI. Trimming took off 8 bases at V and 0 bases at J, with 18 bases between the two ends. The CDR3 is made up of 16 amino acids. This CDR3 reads CASVQVTGWSTDTQYF. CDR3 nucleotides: TGTGCCAGCGTGCAAGTAACAGGGTGGAGCACAGATACGCAGTATTTT.

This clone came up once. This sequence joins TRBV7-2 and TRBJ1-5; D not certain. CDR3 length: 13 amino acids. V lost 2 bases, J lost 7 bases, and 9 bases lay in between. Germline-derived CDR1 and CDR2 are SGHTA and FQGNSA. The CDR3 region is CASSLMGSQPQHF. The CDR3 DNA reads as TGTGCCAGCAGCTTAATGGGGAGCCAGCCCCAGCATTTT.

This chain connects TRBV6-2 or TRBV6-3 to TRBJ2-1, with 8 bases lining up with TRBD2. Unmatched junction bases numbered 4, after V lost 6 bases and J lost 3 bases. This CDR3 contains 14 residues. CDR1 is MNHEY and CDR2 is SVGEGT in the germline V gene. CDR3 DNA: TGTGCCAGCAGCCTCGGGACTAGCTACAATGAGCAGTTCTTC. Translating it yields CASSLGTSYNEQFF.

This CDR3 reads CASSFLRVNTEAFF. The DNA for the CDR3 is TGTGCCAGCAGCTTCCTCCGTGTGAACACTGAAGCTTTCTTT. The rearrangement uses TRBV5-6 and TRBJ1-1, with D uncertain. Germline lookup yields CDR1 SGHDT and CDR2 YYEEEE. This CDR3 spans 14 amino acids. With 2 bases removed from V and 0 bases from J, the gap between germline ends came to 8 bases.

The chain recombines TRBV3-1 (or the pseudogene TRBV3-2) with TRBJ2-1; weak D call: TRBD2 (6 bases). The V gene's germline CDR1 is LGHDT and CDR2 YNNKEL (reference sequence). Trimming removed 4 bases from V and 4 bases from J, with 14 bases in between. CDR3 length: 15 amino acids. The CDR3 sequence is CASSPTSRGYNEQFF. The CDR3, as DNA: TGTGCCAGCAGCCCTACTAGCCGAGGGTACAATGAGCAGTTCTTC.

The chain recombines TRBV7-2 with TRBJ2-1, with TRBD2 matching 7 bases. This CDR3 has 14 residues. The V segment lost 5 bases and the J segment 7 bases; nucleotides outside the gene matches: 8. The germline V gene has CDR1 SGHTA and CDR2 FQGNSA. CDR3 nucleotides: TGTGCCAGCAGCCCCAGATGGGGGGGGAATGAGCAGTTCTTC. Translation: CASSPRWGGNEQFF.

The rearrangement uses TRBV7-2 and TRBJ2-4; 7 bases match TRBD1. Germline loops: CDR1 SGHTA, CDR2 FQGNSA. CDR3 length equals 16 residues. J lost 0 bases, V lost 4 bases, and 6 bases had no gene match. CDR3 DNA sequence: TGTGCCAGCAGCTCTGACAGGGTGAGAGCCAAAAACATTCAGTACTTC. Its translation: CASSSDRVRAKNIQYF. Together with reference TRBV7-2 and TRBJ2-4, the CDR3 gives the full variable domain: GAGVSQSPSNKVTEKGKDVELRCDPISGHTALYWYRQSLGQGLEFLIYFQGNSAPDKSGLPSDRFSAERTGGSVSTLTIQRTQQEDSAVYLCASSSDRVRAKNIQYFGAGTRLSVL.

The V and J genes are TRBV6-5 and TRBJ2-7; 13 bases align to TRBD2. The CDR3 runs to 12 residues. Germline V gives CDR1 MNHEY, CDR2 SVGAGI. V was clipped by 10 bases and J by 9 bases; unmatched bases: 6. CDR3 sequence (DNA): TGTGCCACGGGACTAGCGGGATTAGGGCAGTACTTC. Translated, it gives CATGLAGLGQYF.

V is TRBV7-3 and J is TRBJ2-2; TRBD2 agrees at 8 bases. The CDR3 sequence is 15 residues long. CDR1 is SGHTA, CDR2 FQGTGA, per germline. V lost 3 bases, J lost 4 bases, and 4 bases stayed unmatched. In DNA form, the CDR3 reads TGTGCCAGCAGCTTTGGGCTAGCGGGCACCGGGGAGCTGTTTTTT. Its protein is CASSFGLAGTGELFF.

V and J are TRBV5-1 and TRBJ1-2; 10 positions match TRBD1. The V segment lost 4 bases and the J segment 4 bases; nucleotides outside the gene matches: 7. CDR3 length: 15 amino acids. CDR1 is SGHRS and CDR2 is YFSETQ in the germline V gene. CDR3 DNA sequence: TGCGCCAGCAGCATGACAGGGGGCTCTTTCTATGGCTACACCTTC. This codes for CASSMTGGSFYGYTF.

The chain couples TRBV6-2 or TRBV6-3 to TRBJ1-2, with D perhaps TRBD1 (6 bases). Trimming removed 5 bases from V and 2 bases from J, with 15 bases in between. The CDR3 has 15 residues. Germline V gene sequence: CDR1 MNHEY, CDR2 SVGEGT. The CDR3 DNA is TGTGCCAGCAGTCCACCGGGACACTTGAACTATGGCTACACCTTC. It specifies CASSPPGHLNYGYTF.

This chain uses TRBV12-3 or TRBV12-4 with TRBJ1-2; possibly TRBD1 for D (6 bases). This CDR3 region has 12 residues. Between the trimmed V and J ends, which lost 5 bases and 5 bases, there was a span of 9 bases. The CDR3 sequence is CASSRDTYGYTF. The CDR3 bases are TGTGCCAGCAGTCGGGACACTTATGGCTACACCTTC.

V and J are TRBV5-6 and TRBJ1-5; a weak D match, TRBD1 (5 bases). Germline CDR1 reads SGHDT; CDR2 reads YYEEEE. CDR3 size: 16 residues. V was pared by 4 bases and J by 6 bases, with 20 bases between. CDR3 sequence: CASSRRGMGDSQPQHF. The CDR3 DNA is TGTGCCAGCAGCCGTCGGGGGATGGGGGATAGTCAGCCCCAGCATTTT.

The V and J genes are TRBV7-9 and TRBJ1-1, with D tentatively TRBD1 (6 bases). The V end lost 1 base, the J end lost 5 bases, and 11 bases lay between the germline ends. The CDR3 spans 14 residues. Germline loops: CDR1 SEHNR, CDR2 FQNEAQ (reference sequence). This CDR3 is CASSLEGGGTEAFF. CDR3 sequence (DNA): TGTGCCAGCAGCTTAGAAGGGGGTGGAACTGAAGCTTTCTTT.

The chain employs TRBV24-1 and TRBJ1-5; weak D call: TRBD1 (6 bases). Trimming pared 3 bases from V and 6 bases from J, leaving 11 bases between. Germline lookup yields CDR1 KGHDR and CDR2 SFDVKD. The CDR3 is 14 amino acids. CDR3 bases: TGTGCCACCAGTGATCCAGGGGCGGGTCAGCCCCAGCATTTT. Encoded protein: CATSDPGAGQPQHF.

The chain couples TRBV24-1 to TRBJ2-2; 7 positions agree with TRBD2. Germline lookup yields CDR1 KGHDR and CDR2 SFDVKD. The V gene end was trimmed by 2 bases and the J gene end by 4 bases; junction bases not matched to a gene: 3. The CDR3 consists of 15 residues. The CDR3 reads CATSDWIAGTGELFF. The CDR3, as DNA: TGTGCCACCAGTGATTGGATAGCGGGCACCGGGGAGCTGTTTTTT.

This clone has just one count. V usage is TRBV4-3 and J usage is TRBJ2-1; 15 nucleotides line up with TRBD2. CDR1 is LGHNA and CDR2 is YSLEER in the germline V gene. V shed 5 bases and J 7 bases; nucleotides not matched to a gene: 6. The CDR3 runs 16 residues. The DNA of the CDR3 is TGCGCCAGCAGCGACGCCGGGACTAGCGGGAGGAATGAGCAGTTCTTC. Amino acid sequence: CASSDAGTSGRNEQFF.

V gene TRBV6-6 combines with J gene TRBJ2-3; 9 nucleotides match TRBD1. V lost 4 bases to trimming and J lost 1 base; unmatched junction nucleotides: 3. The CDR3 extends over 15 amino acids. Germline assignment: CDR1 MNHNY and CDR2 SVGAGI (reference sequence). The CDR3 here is CASSSRQGGTDTQYF. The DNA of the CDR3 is TGTGCCAGCAGTTCCAGACAGGGGGGCACAGATACGCAGTATTTT.

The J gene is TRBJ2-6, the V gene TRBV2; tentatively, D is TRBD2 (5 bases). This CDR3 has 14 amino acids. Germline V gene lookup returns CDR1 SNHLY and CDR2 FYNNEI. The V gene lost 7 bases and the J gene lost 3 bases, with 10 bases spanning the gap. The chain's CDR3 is CASIRADGANVLTF. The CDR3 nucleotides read TGTGCCAGCATCCGAGCGGATGGGGCCAACGTCCTGACTTTC. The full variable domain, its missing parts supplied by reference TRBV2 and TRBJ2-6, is EPEVTQTPSHQVTQMGQEVILRCVPISNHLYFYWYRQILGQKVEFLVSFYNNEISEKSEIFDDQFSVERPDGSNFTLKIRSTKLEDSAMYFCASIRADGANVLTFGAGSRLTVL.

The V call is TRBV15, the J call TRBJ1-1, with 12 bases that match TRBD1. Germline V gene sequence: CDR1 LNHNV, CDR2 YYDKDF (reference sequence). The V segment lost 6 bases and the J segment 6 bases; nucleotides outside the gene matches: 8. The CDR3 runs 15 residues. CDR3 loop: CATSPRGQGASEAFF. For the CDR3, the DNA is TGTGCCACCAGTCCTCGGGGACAGGGGGCGTCTGAAGCTTTCTTT.

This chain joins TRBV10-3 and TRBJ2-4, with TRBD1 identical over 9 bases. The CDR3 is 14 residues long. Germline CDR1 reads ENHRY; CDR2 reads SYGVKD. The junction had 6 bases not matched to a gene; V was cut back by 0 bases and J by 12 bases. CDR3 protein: CAISESSGTGTQYF. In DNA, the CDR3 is TGTGCCATCAGTGAGTCGAGCGGGACAGGGACTCAGTACTTC.

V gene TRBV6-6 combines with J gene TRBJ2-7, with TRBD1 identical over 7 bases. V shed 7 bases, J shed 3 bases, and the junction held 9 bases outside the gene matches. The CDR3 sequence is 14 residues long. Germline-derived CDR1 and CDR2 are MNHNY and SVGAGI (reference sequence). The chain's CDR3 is CASTRAGGIYEQYF. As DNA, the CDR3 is TGTGCCAGCACCCGCGCAGGGGGTATCTACGAGCAGTACTTC.

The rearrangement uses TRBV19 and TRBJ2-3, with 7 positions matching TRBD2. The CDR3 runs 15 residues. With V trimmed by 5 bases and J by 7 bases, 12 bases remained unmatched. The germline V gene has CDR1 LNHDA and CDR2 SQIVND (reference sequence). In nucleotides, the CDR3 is TGTGCCAGTAGTCTAGCGGCGGGCCCTCTTCATACGCAGTATTTT. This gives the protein CASSLAAGPLHTQYF.

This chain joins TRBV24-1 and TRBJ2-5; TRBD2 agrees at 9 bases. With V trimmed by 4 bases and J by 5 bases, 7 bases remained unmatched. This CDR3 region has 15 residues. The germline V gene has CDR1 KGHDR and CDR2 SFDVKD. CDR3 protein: CATSEPGLAFETQYF. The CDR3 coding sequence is TGTGCCACCAGTGAACCGGGACTAGCATTCGAGACCCAGTACTTC.

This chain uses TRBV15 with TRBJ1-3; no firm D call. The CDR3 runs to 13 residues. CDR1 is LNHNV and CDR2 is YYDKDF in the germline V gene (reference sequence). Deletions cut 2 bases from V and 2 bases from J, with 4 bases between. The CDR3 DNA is TGTGCCACCAGCAGACCTCCTGGAAACACCATATATTTT. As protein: CATSRPPGNTIYF.

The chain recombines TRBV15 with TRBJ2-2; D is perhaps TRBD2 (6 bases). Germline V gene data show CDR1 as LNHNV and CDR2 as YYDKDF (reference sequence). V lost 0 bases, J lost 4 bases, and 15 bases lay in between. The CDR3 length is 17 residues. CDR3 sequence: CATSRDPRVTSTGELFF. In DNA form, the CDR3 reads TGTGCCACCAGCAGAGATCCGAGGGTGACTAGCACCGGGGAGCTGTTTTTT.

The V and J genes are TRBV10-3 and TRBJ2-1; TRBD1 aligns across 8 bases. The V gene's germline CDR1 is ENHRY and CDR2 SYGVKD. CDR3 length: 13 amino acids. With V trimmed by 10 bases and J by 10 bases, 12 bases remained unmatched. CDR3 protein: CATHRDRSREQFF. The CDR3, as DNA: TGTGCCACCCATCGGGACAGGTCAAGAGAGCAGTTCTTC.

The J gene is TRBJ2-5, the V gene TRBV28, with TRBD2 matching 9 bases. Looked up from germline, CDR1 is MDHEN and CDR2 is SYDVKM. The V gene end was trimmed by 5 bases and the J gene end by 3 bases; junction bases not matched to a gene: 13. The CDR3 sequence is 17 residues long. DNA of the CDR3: TGTGCCAGCAGTCCAAAGACATTTAGCGGGAGAAAAGAGACCCAGTACTTC. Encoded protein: CASSPKTFSGRKETQYF.